This TCR beta chain came from a study of blood T cell repertoires in COVID-19. In the study overall: Acute-phase and convalescent COVID-19 samples originated in the United States, Italy and Spain.

Allocation to cohorts depended on clinical history reported by the participants. Authors' processing steps: Scientists estimated how many nucleated cells there were by amplifying reference gene primers. Generated by immunoSEQ multiplex PCR, the TCRdb table keeps only in-frame clones and is missing some. Clone size and the V and J calls come from that table; the DNA yielded D and trimming. The sample includes 200,000 or so clones, roughly 91% seen only once; the top ten take 7.2%. The CDR3 is 15 residues long. V was clipped by 3 bases and J by 1 base; unmatched bases: 2. Germline V gene sequence: CDR1 MNHEY, CDR2 SMNVEV (reference sequence).

The TCR sequence derives from a man in his thirties or forties in a cohort exposed to, infected with or recovered from COVID-19 (not recorded which). The V gene is TRBV27, the J gene TRBJ1-1; TRBD1 matches at 10 bases. Sample: PBMCs or T cells enriched from blood (not recorded which). The CDR3 nucleotides read TGTGCCAGCAGTTTCCGGGACAGGGGGAACACTGAAGCTTTCTTT. It yields the protein CASSFRDRGNTEAFF.